This entry lists 5 T cell receptor beta chains sequenced from one sample in a study of T cells in localized non-small cell lung cancer (dated by TCRdb to 2020 to 2022). Libraries were built with the immunoSEQ multiplex PCR assay. The table comes from immuneACCESS by way of TCRdb, which keeps in-frame sequences with V and J called. Part of the clones is missing from these tables; in studies checked, under half for an unresolved V gene and the rest for unknown reasons. This sample is represented by about 23,000 clones; about 86% of them were singletons. The ten biggest clones cover roughly 4.8% of the sample. This specimen was PBMCs, taken before any cancer treatment. These receptors were collected from a man between 40 and 70 years old with stage II lung adenocarcinoma.

This clone was counted between two and nine times. The rearrangement uses TRBV18 and TRBJ1-1; TRBD1 agrees at 9 bases. V lost 4 bases and J lost 5; bases outside the gene matches: 11. The germline CDR1 and CDR2 sequences are KGHSH and LQKENI. This CDR3 is 16 amino acids long. CDR3 sequence: CASSRSIGTGSTEAFF. The CDR3 nucleotides are TGTGCCAGCTCACGCTCGATAGGGACAGGGTCTACTGAAGCTTTCTTT.

This clone was counted once. The chain couples TRBV28 to TRBJ1-2; a possible D gene is TRBD1 (6 bases). The germline V and J ends were trimmed by 5 bases and 8 bases, with 18 bases remaining between them. CDR1 and CDR2 (germline): MDHEN, SYDVKM. This CDR3 spans 14 amino acids. Written as DNA, the CDR3 is TGTGCCAGCAGTACAGCCGGGGGGCTGAGGGGCTACACCTTC. It translates to CASSTAGGLRGYTF.

The chain is built from TRBV16 and TRBJ2-7; D not resolved. Germline V gives CDR1 KGHSY, CDR2 FQNENV. The CDR3 totals 11 residues. V was cut by 0 bases and J by 4 bases, with 1 base left in between. CDR3 nucleotide sequence: TGTGCCAGCAGCCAATCGTACGAGCAGTACTTC. It encodes CASSQSYEQYF.

The genes are TRBV5-1 and TRBJ1-6; 9 positions match TRBD1. Germline lookup yields CDR1 SGHRS and CDR2 YFSETQ. J gave up 7 bases and V 0 bases, and 2 bases lay outside the gene matches. The CDR3 spans 15 residues. The CDR3 DNA follows: TGCGCCAGCAGCTTGGAAGGGACAGGGAATTCACCCCTCCACTTT. This encodes CASSLEGTGNSPLHF.

The chain joins TRBV7-3 to TRBJ1-2; D gene uncertain. The CDR3 extends over 14 amino acids. Deletions cut 5 bases from V and 4 bases from J, with 14 bases between. Germline CDR1 SGHTA, CDR2 FQGTGA. The CDR3 is CASSRGGEVYGYTF. Written as DNA, the CDR3 is TGTGCCAGCAGCCGCGGCGGGGAGGTCTATGGCTACACCTTC.